A single sample is the source of the 18 T cell receptor beta chains below, sequenced in a study of T cell clonotyping in hematopoietic cell transplantation. Only in-frame clones appear in the TCRdb table, and some are missing; sequencing was by immunoSEQ multiplex PCR. The sample records 15,000 to 20,000 clones, less than 80% being singletons. Specimen: peripheral blood mononuclear cells. The origin of the receptors is a woman aged 55-70 years in good health. Some clones in this sample may be carry-over from other donors' samples.

This clone was counted between two and nine times. This chain uses TRBV2 with TRBJ1-5; no definite D call. There are 14 residues in the CDR3. Per germline, CDR1 SNHLY and CDR2 FYNNEI. Trimming cost V 1 base and J 6 bases, with 10 bases left between them. The CDR3 loop is CASSEVVGGQPQHF. The CDR3 DNA reads TGTGCCAGCAGTGAAGTGGTAGGAGGTCAGCCCCAGCATTTT.

The V call is TRBV30, the J call TRBJ1-2; 10 nucleotides match TRBD1. J lost 6 bases, V lost 7 bases, and 8 bases had no gene match. The CDR3 is made up of 13 amino acids. CDR1 GTSNPN and CDR2 SVGIG come from the germline V gene (reference sequence). The CDR3 nucleotides are TGTGCCTCTTCGCGGGGGACAGGGGATGGCTACACCTTC. Translating gives CASSRGTGDGYTF.

The genes are TRBV30 and TRBJ1-3, with D unclear. The CDR3 runs 12 residues. Trimming removed 8 bases from V and 0 bases from J, with 8 bases in between. The germline CDR1 and CDR2 sequences are GTSNPN and SVGIG (reference sequence). CDR3 loop: CAGLGSGNTIYF. The CDR3 nucleotides read TGTGCCGGGCTGGGCTCTGGAAACACCATATATTTT.

This chain joins TRBV30 and TRBJ2-5, with D unresolved. This CDR3 spans 13 amino acids. Looked up from germline, CDR1 is GTSNPN and CDR2 is SVGIG (reference sequence). V was clipped by 4 bases and J by 1 base, with 10 bases between them. CDR3: CAWTLKGQETQYF. The CDR3 DNA is TGTGCCTGGACCTTGAAAGGCCAAGAGACCCAGTACTTC.

Sample share makes this clone medium-sized (0.01 to 0.1%). The chain employs TRBV15 and TRBJ2-7; 8 bases align to TRBD1. The CDR3 is made up of 14 amino acids. V was clipped by 3 bases and J by 3 bases; unmatched bases: 4. Germline V gene data show CDR1 as LNHNV and CDR2 as YYDKDF (reference sequence). The CDR3 region has the DNA TGTGCCACCAGCAGTGGGACAGGCTACTACGAGCAGTACTTC. Its translation: CATSSGTGYYEQYF.

The J gene is TRBJ2-7, the V gene TRBV30; 9 bases line up with TRBD1. The J segment lost 6 bases and the V segment lost 4 bases, leaving 7 bases of the junction unmatched. Germline values: CDR1 GTSNPN, CDR2 SVGIG (reference sequence). This CDR3 is 13 amino acids long. The CDR3 DNA follows: TGTGCCTGGACCCGGGACAGGGTGACCGAGCAGTACTTC. It translates to CAWTRDRVTEQYF.

The rearrangement links TRBV7-8 to TRBJ1-2; D gene uncertain. Trimming cost V 1 base and J 3 bases, with 3 bases left between them. This CDR3 contains 12 residues. Germline CDR1 reads SGHVS; CDR2 reads FQNEAQ. CDR3 nucleotide sequence: TGTGCCAGCAGCTTAGTGGACTATGGCTACACCTTC. This sequence encodes CASSLVDYGYTF.

The CDR3, as DNA: TGTGCCAGCAGTCCGCAGGGTGGCGGAAACACCATATATTTT. It specifies CASSPQGGGNTIYF. J is TRBJ1-3 and V is TRBV6-5; D may be TRBD1 (5 bases). The CDR3 covers 14 residues. V lost 5 bases and J lost 4, with 12 bases in between. Germline CDR1 is MNHEY and CDR2 is SVGAGI.

The chain has TRBV28 and TRBJ1-2; D is perhaps TRBD1 (5 bases). V lost 2 bases and J 4 bases, leaving 17 bases between the germline ends. CDR3 size: 16 residues. CDR1 is MDHEN, CDR2 SYDVKM, per germline. DNA of the CDR3: TGTGCCAGCAGTTTAAGCATAGGGGACTCGGGCTATGGCTACACCTTC. Amino acid sequence: CASSLSIGDSGYGYTF.

V is TRBV6-5 and J is TRBJ2-5; 7 bases map to TRBD1. Germline V gives CDR1 MNHEY, CDR2 SVGAGI. The CDR3 extends over 14 amino acids. V trimming: 4 bases; J trimming: 3 bases; junction bases outside the gene matches: 5. Here the CDR3 reads CASSSLDREETQYF. In nucleotides, the CDR3 is TGTGCCAGCAGTTCCTTAGACAGGGAAGAGACCCAGTACTTC.

This clone was counted a few times. The V call is TRBV12-5, the J call TRBJ1-5; D is possibly TRBD1 (5 bases). Germline CDR1 is LGHNT and CDR2 is FRNRAP. The V end lost 2 bases, the J end lost 1 base, and 9 bases lay between the germline ends. The CDR3 has 15 amino acids. The CDR3 DNA reads as TGTGCTAGTGGTTTGATCGGGGGAAGCAATCAGCCCCAGCATTTT. Residues: CASGLIGGSNQPQHF.

A word on this clone: The sample has other DNA sequences that encode this CDR3 too. This chain uses TRBV9 with TRBJ2-7; 12 positions agree with TRBD2. Unmatched junction bases numbered 2, after V lost 3 bases and J lost 4 bases. The germline V gene has CDR1 SGDLS and CDR2 YYNGEE. This CDR3 spans 14 amino acids. CDR3 in amino acids: CASSGGLAGYEQYF. In DNA form, the CDR3 reads TGTGCCAGCAGCGGAGGACTAGCGGGATACGAGCAGTACTTC.

This rearrangement joins TRBV6-5 to TRBJ1-1; D remains unclear. Germline V gene lookup returns CDR1 MNHEY and CDR2 SVGAGI. Trimming took 2 bases from V and 1 from J, leaving 8 bases between them. The CDR3 covers 14 residues. The CDR3 region is CASSYASGNTEAFF. The CDR3 DNA follows: TGTGCCAGCAGTTACGCGTCAGGGAACACTGAAGCTTTCTTT.

The chain carries TRBV5-1 and TRBJ1-1; D is ambiguous. Germline values: CDR1 SGHRS, CDR2 YFSETQ. V was cut by 0 bases and J by 7 bases, with 10 bases left in between. The CDR3 contains 13 residues. The CDR3 DNA reads as TGCGCCAGCAGCTTGGCCGGTCGTAGTGAAGCTTTCTTT. It yields the protein CASSLAGRSEAFF.

V and J are TRBV28 and TRBJ2-7; TRBD1 aligns across 9 bases. There are 15 residues in the CDR3. CDR1 MDHEN and CDR2 SYDVKM come from the germline V gene. V trimming: 5 bases; J trimming: 2 bases; junction bases outside the gene matches: 7. The CDR3 is CASSLTGTGTYEQYF. The CDR3 DNA follows: TGTGCCAGCAGTCTGACCGGGACAGGGACCTACGAGCAGTACTTC.

The J gene is TRBJ2-7, the V gene TRBV7-3, with TRBD1 matching 11 bases. In germline, CDR1 is SGHTA, CDR2 FQGTGA. The V segment lost 5 bases and the J segment 4 bases; nucleotides outside the gene matches: 7. The CDR3 is 15 amino acids. CDR3 sequence reads: CASSKGQGAQYEQYF. CDR3 in DNA: TGTGCCAGCAGCAAAGGACAGGGGGCGCAGTACGAGCAGTACTTC.

The V and J genes are TRBV6-5 and TRBJ2-3; a possible D gene is TRBD1 (5 bases). The CDR3 covers 14 residues. The germline V gene has CDR1 MNHEY and CDR2 SVGAGI. Trimming cost V 7 bases and J 4 bases, with 15 bases left between them. CDR3 DNA sequence: TGTGCCAGCACCAGAGGTAAAGGGGCAGATACGCAGTATTTT. It codes for CASTRGKGADTQYF.

The rearrangement joins TRBV19 to TRBJ2-7; D may be TRBD2 (5 bases). The germline V and J ends were trimmed by 3 bases and 3 bases, with 9 bases remaining between them. Per germline, CDR1 LNHDA and CDR2 SQIVND (reference sequence). This CDR3 is 13 amino acids long. The chain's CDR3 is CASSIPGDYEQYF. The CDR3 nucleotides are TGTGCCAGTAGTATCCCCGGGGACTACGAGCAGTACTTC.